Listed here is a single T cell receptor beta chain. The sample comes from a study of T cell changes during pregnancy in multiple sclerosis. TCRdb keeps only in-frame clones here, not all; method: immunoSEQ multiplex PCR. The sample gives 45,000 or so clones, 89% of which show up once; 1% to 1.5% is in the top ten. This CDR3 is built from 18 residues. The V end was cut by 3 bases, the J end by 1 base, with 20 bases between. Germline values: CDR1 SGHDT, CDR2 YYEEEE. The source was CD4+ T cells from peripheral blood mononuclear cells, collected after pregnancy. The sequence derives from a female donor with multiple sclerosis, enrolled in a pregnancy study. V and J are TRBV5-6 and TRBJ1-5; D is possibly TRBD1 (6 bases). CDR3 in amino acids: CASSSYGDGRGSNQPQHF. DNA of the CDR3: TGTGCCAGCAGCTCGTACGGTGATGGGAGGGGGAGCAATCAGCCCCAGCATTTT.